This T cell receptor beta chain was recorded in a study of blood T cell repertoires in COVID-19. Study as a whole: The United States, Italy and Spain were the sources of the acute and convalescent COVID-19 samples. In each case, the material was cDNA or gDNA derived from T cells, B-cell-depleted T cells, or PBMCs.

The germline V gene encodes CDR1 KGHSH and CDR2 LQKENI. J was trimmed by 4 bases and V by 4 bases; bases with no gene match: 6. The CDR3 runs to 15 residues. Per the study methods: Nucleated cell number was recorded as an estimate derived from reference gene primer amplification. Profiled with immunoSEQ multiplex PCR; TCRdb holds only in-frame clones, not every one. V, J and clone size derive from that table, while D and trimming were established from the DNA sequence. The sample has tens of thousands of clones; around nine tenths are singletons. Material for sequencing was peripheral blood. V is TRBV18 and J is TRBJ1-2, with 10 positions matching TRBD1. The TCR originated in a man aged 65 to 79 with active or convalescent COVID-19. The CDR3 is CASSLGTGESYGYTF. CDR3 nucleotides: TGTGCCAGCTCACTAGGGACAGGGGAGAGCTATGGCTACACCTTC.